This is a list of T cell receptor beta chains from one sample in a study of blood T cell repertoires in COVID-19. Clones were read by immunoSEQ multiplex PCR, and TCRdb kept only the in-frame ones, dropping some. Counted here are fewer than 700,000 clones, 85% to 90% occurring once; the ten biggest clones make up less than 9%. The sequenced sample was peripheral blood. Receptors originate from a woman between 45 and 60 years old with COVID-19, enrolled during active disease. The CDR3 runs from the conserved cysteine through the conserved F or W. D genes are given only for firm matches.

>TRBJ2-1|TRBV12-5|-
CASGPPTHKSSYNEQFF
>TRBJ1-1|TRBV10-3|TRBD1
CAISDSGQQNTEAFF
>TRBJ1-2|TRBV30|-
CAWSEPGTSTF
>TRBJ1-3|TRBV21-1|-
CASTPGRENTIYF
>TRBJ1-4|TRBV19|TRBD1
CASTTDRDTRTNEKLFF
>TRBJ2-1|TRBV3-1/TRBV3-2|-
CASSQTAGRNEQFF
>TRBJ1-2|TRBV7-8|TRBD1
CASSRDSNYGYTF
>TRBJ1-2|TRBV6-5|-
CATKRDIYGYTF
>TRBJ2-5|TRBV10-2|-
CASSESRWTTTEETQYF
>TRBJ1-2|TRBV19|TRBD1
CASSPRQGPYGYTF
>TRBJ2-7|TRBV7-2|-
CASSIDRPYEQYF
>TRBJ2-7|TRBV30|-
CAWSRESEQYF
>TRBJ1-2|TRBV15|-
CATSNRAGYTF
>TRBJ2-2|TRBV4-2|-
CASSQEVEAAGELFF
>TRBJ1-1|TRBV6-1|-
CASSEGQGWMNTEAFF
>TRBJ1-2|TRBV30|-
CAWSVGGAQTYGYTF
>TRBJ2-7|TRBV4-1|TRBD2
CASSHPNGGTYEQYF
>TRBJ2-7|TRBV6-1|-
CASSESMDSSYEQYF
>TRBJ1-1|TRBV6-5|-
CASSYSRRDIKAFF
>TRBJ1-5|TRBV28|TRBD1
CASSLLGQWGQPQHF
>TRBJ2-3|TRBV7-3|-
CASSSNRDTQYF
>TRBJ1-6|TRBV2|-
CASSESSGFGILHF
>TRBJ1-2|TRBV14|TRBD1
CASSLGQGRYTF
>TRBJ1-1|TRBV27|TRBD1
CASSLQGEAFF
>TRBJ1-1|TRBV6-1|TRBD1
CASREGTGQGAFF
>TRBJ1-1|TRBV5-1|TRBD1
CASSPDRGLVEAFF
>TRBJ2-3|TRBV4-1|TRBD2
CASSQGGRADTQYF
>TRBJ1-1|TRBV12-3/TRBV12-4|-
CASTRGSNTEAFF
>TRBJ1-2|TRBV19|TRBD1
CASSISGTVTNYGYTF
>TRBJ2-3|TRBV24-1|TRBD1
CATSGIPGQASTDTQYF
>TRBJ2-2|TRBV7-6|TRBD1
CASGDRGRKTGELFF
>TRBJ1-1|TRBV3-1/TRBV3-2|-
CASSPFDAGGTEAFF
>TRBJ2-3|TRBV7-2|TRBD2
CASSSSGGDEDTQYF
>TRBJ1-2|TRBV7-2|-
CASSFIATDYGYTF
>TRBJ1-1|TRBV30|-
CAWSTGQNTEAFF
>TRBJ2-1|TRBV2|TRBD1
CASTERTGGYNEQFF
>TRBJ1-4|TRBV10-1|-
CASSESVAGGNEKLFF
>TRBJ2-3|TRBV7-2|-
CASSLVSRRRGREDTQYF
>TRBJ2-5|TRBV10-3|TRBD2
CAISDRGTSGGGETQYF
>TRBJ1-2|TRBV29-1|TRBD1
CSVIWTGTFYGYTF
>TRBJ1-2|TRBV6-5|TRBD1
CASSTTGGSYGYTF
>TRBJ1-2|TRBV19|TRBD1
CASTTGTGVYGYTF
>TRBJ1-1|TRBV12-5|-
CASGLRGGTEAFF
>TRBJ1-5|TRBV2|-
CASNSNGLRNQPQHF
>TRBJ1-4|TRBV30|TRBD1
CAWTGGQLGEKLFF
>TRBJ1-1|TRBV5-1|-
CASSLGTEGTEAFF
>TRBJ1-1|TRBV21-1|-
CASSPFAGRDTEAFF
>TRBJ1-1|TRBV27|-
CASRIGVGTEAFF
>TRBJ2-7|TRBV18|-
CASSPESYEQYF
>TRBJ2-3|TRBV27|-
CASSLRLKKTDTQYF
>TRBJ2-1|TRBV5-6|TRBD1
CASSVGTGGLDEQFF
>TRBJ1-2|TRBV18|TRBD1
CASSLQGQGASGYTF
>TRBJ2-1|TRBV5-1|TRBD2
CASSLFSGDEQFF
>TRBJ1-1|TRBV19|-
CASSIQGSTEAFF
>TRBJ2-3|TRBV5-4|-
CASSHDGLLTDTQYF
>TRBJ2-5|TRBV4-1|-
CASSIPDREETQYF
>TRBJ1-2|TRBV4-1|-
CASSPGSRGIDYGYTF
>TRBJ2-1|TRBV29-1|TRBD1
CSVDPDWDRNNEQFF